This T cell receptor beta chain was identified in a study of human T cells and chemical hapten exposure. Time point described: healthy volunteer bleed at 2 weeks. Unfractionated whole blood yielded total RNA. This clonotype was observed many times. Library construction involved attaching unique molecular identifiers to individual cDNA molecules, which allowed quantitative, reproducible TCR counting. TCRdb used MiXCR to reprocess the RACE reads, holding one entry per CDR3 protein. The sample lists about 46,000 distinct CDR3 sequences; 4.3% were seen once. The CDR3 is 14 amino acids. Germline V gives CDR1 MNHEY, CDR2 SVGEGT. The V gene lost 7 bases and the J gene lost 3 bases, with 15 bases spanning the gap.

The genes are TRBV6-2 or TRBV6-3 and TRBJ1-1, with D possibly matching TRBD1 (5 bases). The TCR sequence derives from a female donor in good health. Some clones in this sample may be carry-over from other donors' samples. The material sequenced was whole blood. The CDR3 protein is CASTRGGTYTEAFF. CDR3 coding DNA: TGTGCCAGCACCCGCGGGGGGACGTACACTGAAGCTTTCTTT.